The sequence of this TCR beta chain was determined in a study of T cell repertoires and HLA-DP antigens. Concerning this clone itself: The antigen is unknown.

TCRdb keeps only in-frame clones here, not all; method: immunoSEQ multiplex PCR. This sample yields about 89,000 clones, of which 86% are seen a single time; 1.7% belongs to the top ten. J was trimmed by 0 bases and V by 5 bases; bases with no gene match: 6. The length of the CDR3 is 16 residues. Germline CDR1 LNHDA, CDR2 SQIVND (reference sequence). The receptor comes from a man aged 50 to 59 in good health and CMV-seronegative. Sequenced input: CD4+ T cells from PBMCs. The genes are TRBV19 and TRBJ2-3, with TRBD2 matching over 9 bases. CDR3 bases: TGTGCCAGTAGTCGACTAGCGGCCCCTAGCACAGATACGCAGTATTTT. Protein product: CASSRLAAPSTDTQYF.